This T cell receptor beta chain was captured by sequencing in a study of blood T cells in healthy people across ages (dated by TCRdb to the mid-2010s). Context from the whole study: In model experiments, template switching captured about one uniquely barcoded TCR beta cDNA molecule for every two T cells. To avoid experimental bias, donors of different ages were randomly spread across the sequencing lanes. Using the same blood draw, the study looked at two additional independent replicas of 1 million unique cDNA reads for two donors, one aged 18 to 30 and the other aged 80 or older. Four age groups were formed from the donors: young (average about 17 years), middle-aged (approximately 40), aged (around 62) and long-lived (less than 85). Age-related changes in TCR beta repertoire diversity were measured in the study by deep sequencing normalized with unique cDNA molecular identifiers.

Study-wide findings and limitations: The long-lived group showed more naive CD4+ T cells, fewer expanded clones and increased TCR diversity than the aged group, suggesting age selection. Observed TCR beta diversity per million T cells fell roughly linearly with age, and a significant reduction was already apparent by age about 36. Total diversity estimates from one million sequenced T cells were considered lower bounds and underestimates. Bulk unsorted PBMC profiling prevented conclusive comparison of naive and antigen-experienced compartments. The CMV infection status of donors was not known, potentially confounding age-related changes in expanded clonotypes. The percentage of naive T cells measured by flow cytometry correlated strongly with observed TCR beta diversity.

Libraries were constructed by 5' RACE. TCRdb names Illumina HiSeq 2500 as the instrument used. A second 7 to 11 cycle PCR used a sample-barcoded 5' primer and a J-beta primer mix. A template-switch 5' adaptor carrying 12 random nucleotides introduced a unique molecular identifier onto each TCR beta cDNA molecule. Each sample yielded at least 2.5 million CDR3-containing paired-end reads. All of the RNA was converted into first-strand cDNA using the Mint cDNA synthesis kit, with a TRBC-specific oligonucleotide serving as the primer. Following uracil-DNA glycosylase treatment, all cDNA underwent a first 18-cycle PCR with the universal primers M1SS and BC2_uni_R. The authors processed their data as follows. Normalization of each sample was performed by random selection of 1 million high-quality reads, each carrying a distinct molecular identifier. Instead of being binned into consensus sequences, reads that shared molecular identifiers were thrown out. MiTCR, set to a Q25 quality threshold and the strictest error-elimination algorithm, was used for CDR3 identification, clonotype clustering and error correction. A nonparametric unseen species model using Euler transformation provided a lower-bound estimate of total TCR beta diversity. TCRdb reworked the public reads: Q25 trimming with fastp, MiXCR clone assembly, productive beta chains retained. Each record represents a unique CDR3 protein, reported with the most common genes and DNA among its rows. In this record, the V and J calls reflect TCRdb's handling and not the investigators' own analysis. This sample holds 1.5 million to 2 million distinct CDR3 sequences; 28% were observed only once. 7% to 9% of the sample goes to the ten largest clones.

As regards this clonotype: Its recognized antigen is unknown. Within one base of it there is no much larger clone, and no base qualities were kept.

CDR1 and CDR2 were assigned from the germline V gene as SGHRS and YFSETQ. There are 16 amino acids in the CDR3, from cysteine to phenylalanine inclusive. Kept here is only the CDR3 DNA, which spans 48 bases and is read in frame from base 1. Unmatched junction bases come to 2, with V trimmed by 4 bases and J by 0 bases. Systemically healthy Caucasian individuals from Russia, 35 to 50 in total and aged about 6 to 90 years, were included as donors. About 9.1 milliliters of peripheral blood were collected from each donor into EDTA-treated Vacutainer tubes. Ficoll-Paque density-gradient centrifugation was used to isolate PBMCs, with at least 6.5 million per sample. Trizol reagent was used to extract total RNA from the PBMCs, yielding at least 5.5 micrograms per sample. Naive CD45RAhigh/CD27high T cell percentages were measured by flow cytometry on a PBMC aliquot from every donor.

The TCR comes from a woman aged 25 to 39 in good health. Sequencing input: blood. The sequence is built from TRBV5-1 and TRBJ2-2, with 11 bases matching TRBD2. The DNA is TGCGCCAGCAGCAAGGGACTAGCGGCGAACACCGGGGAGCTGTTTTTT. This gives the protein CASSKGLAANTGELFF.